One sample yielded the 18 T cell receptor beta chains listed below, sequenced in a study of T cells in Graves' hyperthyroidism and ophthalmopathy. There were TCR beta CDR3 regions amplified from RNA transcripts. A first-round RT-PCR of the TCR CDR3 used the HTBI primer set. TCRdb re-called the multiplex PCR reads with MiXCR, one entry per CDR3 protein. The sample includes fewer than 500,000 distinct CDR3 sequences, approximately 13% of them seen just once. Sequenced sample: blood. The receptor source for this set is a young man with Graves' hyperthyroidism that later progressed to Graves' ophthalmopathy.

This clonotype has ten or more counts. This sequence joins TRBV10-1 and TRBJ1-1; D is undetermined. CDR3 length equals 12 residues. Trimming removed 4 bases at V and 1 base at J, with 4 bases between. Germline CDR1 WNHNN, CDR2 SYGVQD (reference sequence). The CDR3 loop reads CASSGRNTEAFF. CDR3 in DNA: TGCGCCAGCAGTGGACGGAACACTGAAGCTTTCTTT.

This clonotype occurred a few times. V and J are TRBV6-2 or TRBV6-3 and TRBJ2-5; TRBD1 matches 10 bases. V trimming: 10 bases; J trimming: 4 bases; junction bases outside the gene matches: 3. The CDR3 loop spans 12 amino acids. Germline V gene data show CDR1 as MNHEY and CDR2 as SVGEGT. The CDR3 DNA reads as TGTGCCACGGGACAGGGGCGAGAGACCCAGTACTTC. It codes for CATGQGRETQYF.

This clonotype showed up many times. The chain uses TRBV28 and TRBJ2-1; 15 bases are shared with TRBD2. The CDR3 totals 15 residues. Trimming took 8 bases from V and 8 from J; bases not matched to a gene: 7. Per germline, CDR1 MDHEN and CDR2 SYDVKM. The CDR3 region has the DNA TGTGCCAGCGGACTAGCGGGGGGGCGAAGGTATGAGCAGTTCTTC. This sequence encodes CASGLAGGRRYEQFF.

This clonotype has only one observation. A much larger clonotype is one base distant, so this may be a read error. This chain uses TRBV12-3 or TRBV12-4 with TRBJ1-6, with D possibly being TRBD1 (5 bases). V was shortened by 6 bases and J by 9 bases, with 15 bases between the two germline ends. CDR3 length equals 14 residues. DNA for the CDR3: TGTGCCAGCAGACCCGGGACCCCGGGTTCACCCCTCCACTTT. Amino acid sequence: CASRPGTPGSPLHF.

The genes are TRBV27 and TRBJ1-1; TRBD1 agrees at 8 bases. V lost 2 bases to trimming and J lost 5 bases; unmatched junction nucleotides: 16. Germline values: CDR1 MNHEY, CDR2 SMNVEV (reference sequence). The CDR3 has 18 residues. The CDR3 spells CASSLNPYRGVASTEAFF. In nucleotides, the CDR3 is TGTGCCAGCAGTTTAAACCCCTACAGGGGGGTCGCCAGTACTGAAGCTTTCTTT.

Ten or more counts support this clonotype. The rearrangement joins TRBV11-3 to TRBJ1-6, with D possibly matching TRBD1 (5 bases). Per the germline V gene, CDR1 is SGHNT and CDR2 is YENEEA. The CDR3 is 15 residues long. Trimming left V 5 bases short and J 5 bases short, with 13 bases between. CDR3 residues: CASSARDAHNSPLHF. CDR3 nucleotides: TGTGCCAGCAGCGCCCGGGACGCCCATAATTCACCCCTCCACTTT.

This clonotype has just a few counts. The chain carries TRBV7-9 and TRBJ1-1, with 8 bases lining up with TRBD1. This CDR3 comprises 15 residues. J lost 5 bases, V lost 0 bases, and 5 bases had no gene match. Germline lookup yields CDR1 SEHNR and CDR2 FQNEAQ (reference sequence). The CDR3 sequence is CASSLAQGAGTEAFF. In DNA form, the CDR3 reads TGTGCCAGCAGCTTAGCCCAGGGGGCTGGAACTGAAGCTTTCTTT.

The rearrangement links TRBV6-1 to TRBJ2-2; TRBD2 agrees at 10 bases. The CDR3 is 14 amino acids. Germline CDR1 reads MNHNS; CDR2 reads SASEGT. V gave up 6 bases and J gave up 7 bases; unmatched junction bases: 5. In nucleotides, the CDR3 is TGTGCCAGCAGCCGAGGACTAGCGGACGGGGAGCTGTTTTTT. Residues: CASSRGLADGELFF.

Points on this clonotype: A much larger clone sits a single nucleotide away, making a read error possible. CDR3 protein: CASGVGVSTQYF. DNA for the CDR3: TGTGCCAGCGGCGTAGGGGTTAGTACGCAGTATTTT. The chain combines TRBV9 with TRBJ2-3; D perhaps matches TRBD1 (5 bases). This CDR3 spans 12 amino acids. CDR1 and CDR2 (germline): SGDLS, YYNGEE.

At least ten counts were recorded for this clonotype. This chain uses TRBV7-9 with TRBJ2-5; 10 positions agree with TRBD1. Germline-derived CDR1 and CDR2 are SEHNR and FQNEAQ (reference sequence). The V gene end was trimmed by 3 bases and the J gene end by 3 bases; junction bases not matched to a gene: 7. There are 16 residues in the CDR3. CDR3 sequence reads: CASSLPGTGDEETQYF. The DNA of the CDR3 is TGTGCCAGCAGCTTGCCAGGGACAGGGGACGAAGAGACCCAGTACTTC.

This clonotype was seen more than once but under ten times. A read error may be the cause here, since a much bigger clone is one base away. The gene calls are TRBV7-9 and TRBJ2-7; D gene unclear. CDR3 length: 11 amino acids. The V gene's germline CDR1 is SEHNR and CDR2 FQNEAQ (reference sequence). Trimming stripped 5 bases from V and 5 bases from J, with 7 bases between. Here the CDR3 DNA reads TGTGCCAGCAGCGCCACCGACGAGCAGTACTTC. Translation gives CASSATDEQYF.

This clonotype has a count of ten or more. The gene calls are TRBV7-2 and TRBJ2-7, with 14 bases that match TRBD2. The length of the CDR3 is 19 residues. V lost 6 bases and J lost 4; bases outside the gene matches: 17. Germline values: CDR1 SGHTA, CDR2 FQGNSA. Written as DNA, the CDR3 is TGTGCCAGCAGTAAACGCGGGACTAGCGGGGGCCTAACCACTTACGAGCAGTACTTC. It is translated as CASSKRGTSGGLTTYEQYF.

This clonotype was recorded a few times. At one end the junction does not follow the germline gene, possibly because of a read error. This chain connects TRBV5-1 to TRBJ2-7, with D unclear. CDR1 and CDR2 (germline): SGHRS, YFSETQ. The CDR3 totals 13 residues. The CDR3 coding sequence is TGCGCCAGCGGCTTGGGTCTTTCCTACGAGCAGTACTTC. Protein: CASGLGLSYEQYF. Complete variable domain (other parts from reference TRBV5-1 and TRBJ2-7): KAGVTQTPRYLIKTRGQQVTLSCSPISGHRSVSWYQQTPGQGLQFLFEYFSETQRNKGNFPGRFSGRQFSNSRSEMNVSTLELGDSALYLCASGLGLSYEQYFGPGTRLTVT.

At least ten counts were recorded for this clonotype. In DNA, the CDR3 is TGTGCCAGCACCACGACTGAGAACTATGGCTACACCTTC. Residues: CASTTTENYGYTF. This chain joins TRBV12-3 or TRBV12-4 and TRBJ1-2; D is undetermined. Trimming removed 7 bases at V and 2 bases at J, with 11 bases between. This CDR3 region has 13 residues.

There are many counts of this clonotype. The rearrangement links TRBV28 to TRBJ2-2; D perhaps matches TRBD1 (6 bases). CDR1 MDHEN and CDR2 SYDVKM come from the germline V gene. This CDR3 comprises 14 residues. Trimming shortened V by 8 bases and J by 0 bases, and 10 bases separated the two germline ends. The CDR3, as DNA: TGTGCCAGCCGGACAGCATCGAACACCGGGGAGCTGTTTTTT. Protein: CASRTASNTGELFF.

The table lists this clonotype with many counts. The rearrangement joins TRBV12-3 or TRBV12-4 to TRBJ1-2, with 8 positions matching TRBD1. The trim removed 4 bases at V and 7 bases at J, leaving 8 bases unmatched. This CDR3 region has 14 residues. DNA of the CDR3: TGTGCCAGCAGTTATGACAGGGGCCAGGGTGGCTACACCTTC. It specifies CASSYDRGQGGYTF.

This clonotype was detected ten times or more. V gene TRBV5-1 combines with J gene TRBJ1-1; D unclear. The V end lost 0 bases, the J end lost 5 bases, and 11 bases lay between the germline ends. The CDR3 is 14 residues long. Per the germline V gene, CDR1 is SGHRS and CDR2 is YFSETQ. The CDR3 region has the DNA TGCGCCAGCAGCTTGGTTCGTGGGGATACTGAAGCTTTCTTT. Translated, it gives CASSLVRGDTEAFF.

About this clonotype itself: This could be a read error, since a much larger clone is one nucleotide away. The chain is built from TRBV11-2 and TRBJ2-5, with D perhaps given as TRBD1 or TRBD2 (6 bases each). CDR3 length equals 15 residues. Looked up from germline, CDR1 is SGHAT and CDR2 is FQNNGV. V lost 4 bases to trimming and J lost 1 base, with 13 bases between them. CDR3 in DNA: TGTGCCAGCAGCTCACAGGGACTCCTCCAAGAGACCCAGTACTTC. Residues: CASSSQGLLQETQYF. The variable domain in full, with the rest retrieved from reference TRBV11-2 and TRBJ2-5, is EAGVAQSPRYKIIEKRQSVAFWCNPISGHATLYWYQQILGQGPKLLIQFQNNGVVDDSQLPKDRFSAERLKGVDSTLKIQPAKLEDSAVYLCASSSQGLLQETQYFGPGTRLLVL.